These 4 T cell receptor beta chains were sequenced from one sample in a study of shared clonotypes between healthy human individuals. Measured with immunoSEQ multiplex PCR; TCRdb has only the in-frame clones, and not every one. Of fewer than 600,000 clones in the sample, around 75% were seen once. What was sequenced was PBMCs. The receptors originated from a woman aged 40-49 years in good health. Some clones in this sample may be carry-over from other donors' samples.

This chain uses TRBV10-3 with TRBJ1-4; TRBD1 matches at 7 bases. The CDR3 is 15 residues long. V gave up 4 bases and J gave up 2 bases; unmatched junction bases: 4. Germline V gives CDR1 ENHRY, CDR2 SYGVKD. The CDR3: CAISANRGTNEKLFF. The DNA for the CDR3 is TGTGCCATCAGTGCCAACAGGGGTACTAATGAAAAACTGTTTTTT.

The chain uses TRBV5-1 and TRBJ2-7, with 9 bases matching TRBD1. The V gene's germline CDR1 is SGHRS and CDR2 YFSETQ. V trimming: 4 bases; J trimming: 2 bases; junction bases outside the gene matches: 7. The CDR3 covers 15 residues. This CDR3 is CASSARQGEAYEQYF. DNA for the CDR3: TGCGCCAGCAGCGCCAGACAGGGGGAGGCCTACGAGCAGTACTTC.

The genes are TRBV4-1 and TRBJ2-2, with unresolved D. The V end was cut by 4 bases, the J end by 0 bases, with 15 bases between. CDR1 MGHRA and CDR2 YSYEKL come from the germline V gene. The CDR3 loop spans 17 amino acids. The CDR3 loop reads CASSRSGTMTNTGELFF. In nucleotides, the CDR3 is TGCGCCAGCAGCCGATCGGGCACTATGACGAACACCGGGGAGCTGTTTTTT.

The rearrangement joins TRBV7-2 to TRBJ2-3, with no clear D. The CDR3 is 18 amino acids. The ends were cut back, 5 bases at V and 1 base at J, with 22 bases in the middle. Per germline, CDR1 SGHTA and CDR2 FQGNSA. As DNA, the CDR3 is TGTGCCAGCAGCGCCAGGAGCCGGAGTTTTTTCCGCACAGATACGCAGTATTTT. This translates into CASSARSRSFFRTDTQYF.